These 19 T cell receptor beta chains share one sample of origin, sequenced in a study of control samples from healthy donors and cancer patients. Generated by immunoSEQ multiplex PCR, the TCRdb table keeps only in-frame clones and is missing some. This sample has about 97,000 clones, with about 89% found just once. The sample taken for sequencing was blood. Every receptor here comes from a man aged 30-40 years in good health.

This clone came up a few times. V gene TRBV27 combines with J gene TRBJ2-1, with D perhaps being TRBD1 or TRBD2 (5 bases each). The CDR3 consists of 13 residues. V was cut by 5 bases and J by 8 bases, with 13 bases left in between. Germline V gene lookup returns CDR1 MNHEY and CDR2 SMNVEV (reference sequence). CDR3 sequence (DNA): TGTGCCAGCAGTAGTGGGGGAAGGCATGAGCAGTTCTTC. Amino acids: CASSSGGRHEQFF.

The chain has TRBV15 and TRBJ1-6; no clear D. The germline V and J ends were trimmed by 0 bases and 6 bases, with 6 bases remaining between them. The CDR3 is 14 residues long. CDR1 and CDR2 (germline): LNHNV, YYDKDF (reference sequence). The CDR3 protein is CATSRDNSNSPLHF. CDR3 coding DNA: TGTGCCACCAGCAGAGATAACAGTAATTCACCCCTCCACTTT.

The chain recombines TRBV5-1 with TRBJ1-2, with D unclear. Germline V gene lookup returns CDR1 SGHRS and CDR2 YFSETQ. The V end was cut by 0 bases, the J end by 0 bases, with 9 bases between. This CDR3 is built from 15 residues. The CDR3 spells CASSLVTGSNYGYTF. In DNA form, the CDR3 reads TGCGCCAGCAGCTTGGTTACGGGATCTAACTATGGCTACACCTTC.

The chain joins TRBV2 to TRBJ2-2; tentatively, D is TRBD1 (5 bases). Trimming took off 7 bases at V and 0 bases at J, with 9 bases between the two ends. The CDR3 is 14 residues long. Germline V gene sequence: CDR1 SNHLY, CDR2 FYNNEI. DNA of the CDR3: TGTGCCAGCAAAGTGACAGCGAACACCGGGGAGCTGTTTTTT. This gives the protein CASKVTANTGELFF.

A single count supports this clone. The chain is built from TRBV9 and TRBJ2-2; D ambiguous. This CDR3 spans 14 amino acids. Trimming took 0 bases from V and 6 from J, leaving 9 bases between them. Germline V gives CDR1 SGDLS, CDR2 YYNGEE. For the CDR3, the DNA is TGTGCCAGCAGCGTAGGCCGGGTCCCCGGGGAGCTGTTTTTT. It yields the protein CASSVGRVPGELFF.

The V call is TRBV27, the J call TRBJ2-5; perhaps D is TRBD1 or TRBD2 (5 bases each). CDR1 and CDR2 from the germline V gene are MNHEY and SMNVEV (reference sequence). This CDR3 spans 15 amino acids. The V end was cut by 5 bases, the J end by 5 bases, with 18 bases between. The CDR3 nucleotides read TGTGCCAGCAGTCCACACCCTCACGGGGACGAGACCCAGTACTTC. It specifies CASSPHPHGDETQYF.

V and J are TRBV30 and TRBJ2-7; unclear D gene. Looked up from germline, CDR1 is GTSNPN and CDR2 is SVGIG (reference sequence). Between the trimmed V and J ends, which lost 1 base and 7 bases, there was a span of 11 bases. This CDR3 has 12 amino acids. CDR3: CAWSAAVGEQYF. The CDR3 nucleotides read TGTGCCTGGAGTGCAGCCGTGGGGGAGCAGTACTTC.

The chain employs TRBV6-5 and TRBJ1-5; D gene ambiguous. V lost 7 bases and J lost 2, with 12 bases in between. The germline V gene has CDR1 MNHEY and CDR2 SVGAGI. This CDR3 spans 14 amino acids. The CDR3 coding sequence is TGTGCCAGCAACCAGAATTTGGGCAATCAGCCCCAGCATTTT. It specifies CASNQNLGNQPQHF.

The V and J genes are TRBV2 and TRBJ2-5, with D possibly being TRBD1 (5 bases). This CDR3 region has 13 residues. V was cut by 6 bases and J by 2 bases, with 10 bases left in between. The germline V gene encodes CDR1 SNHLY and CDR2 FYNNEI. CDR3 loop: CASRGRFQETQYF. The DNA for the CDR3 is TGTGCCAGCAGGGGGCGGTTTCAAGAGACCCAGTACTTC. Filled out from reference TRBV2 and TRBJ2-5, the complete variable domain reads EPEVTQTPSHQVTQMGQEVILRCVPISNHLYFYWYRQILGQKVEFLVSFYNNEISEKSEIFDDQFSVERPDGSNFTLKIRSTKLEDSAMYFCASRGRFQETQYFGPGTRLLVL.

The chain employs TRBV5-4 and TRBJ2-2; 8 bases map to TRBD2. This CDR3 spans 15 amino acids. V trimming: 2 bases; J trimming: 5 bases; junction bases outside the gene matches: 5. CDR1 and CDR2 from the germline V gene are SGHNT and YYREEE (reference sequence). CDR3 sequence: CASSFGGGRTGELFF. The DNA of the CDR3 is TGTGCCAGCAGCTTCGGGGGGGGAAGGACCGGGGAGCTGTTTTTT.

CDR3 in amino acids: CASNEGGMGNQPQHF. The CDR3 bases are TGTGCCAGCAATGAGGGGGGTATGGGCAATCAGCCCCAGCATTTT. The chain is built from TRBV2 and TRBJ1-5, with D possibly being TRBD1 (6 bases). The CDR3 is made up of 15 amino acids. V was pared by 7 bases and J by 2 bases, with 15 bases between. Germline V CDR1 and CDR2: SNHLY, FYNNEI. The full variable domain, completed using reference TRBV2 and TRBJ1-5, is EPEVTQTPSHQVTQMGQEVILRCVPISNHLYFYWYRQILGQKVEFLVSFYNNEISEKSEIFDDQFSVERPDGSNFTLKIRSTKLEDSAMYFCASNEGGMGNQPQHFGDGTRLSIL.

V usage is TRBV6-5 and J usage is TRBJ1-1, with D possibly matching TRBD1 (6 bases). Looked up from germline, CDR1 is MNHEY and CDR2 is SVGAGI. This CDR3 contains 15 residues. The germline V and J ends were trimmed by 4 bases and 4 bases, with 16 bases remaining between them. The CDR3 spells CASSSNRGAGTEAFF. As DNA, the CDR3 is TGTGCCAGCAGTTCCAACCGGGGGGCCGGCACTGAAGCTTTCTTT.

This chain connects TRBV7-9 to TRBJ1-2, with 8 nucleotides matching TRBD1. The CDR3 loop spans 13 amino acids. V lost 5 bases and J lost 3; bases outside the gene matches: 2. The germline V gene encodes CDR1 SEHNR and CDR2 FQNEAQ (reference sequence). CDR3: CASSNRGDYGYTF. The CDR3 region has the DNA TGTGCCAGCAGCAACAGGGGGGACTATGGCTACACCTTC.

This clone came up many times. This chain joins TRBV7-9 and TRBJ1-5; D gene unclear. From germline, CDR1 is SEHNR and CDR2 FQNEAQ (reference sequence). V lost 0 bases and J lost 1, with 4 bases in between. The CDR3 is made up of 14 amino acids. This chain's CDR3 is CASSLASSNQPQHF. The CDR3 bases are TGTGCCAGCAGCTTAGCATCCAGCAATCAGCCCCAGCATTTT. Based on the CDR3 plus reference TRBV7-9 and TRBJ1-5, the full variable domain is DTGVSQNPRHKITKRGQNVTFRCDPISEHNRLYWYRQTLGQGPEFLTYFQNEAQLEKSRLLSDRFSAERPKGSFSTLEIQRTEQGDSAMYLCASSLASSNQPQHFGDGTRLSIL.

The chain links TRBV7-2 to TRBJ1-1; 8 nucleotides line up with TRBD1. Trimming took 5 bases from V and 6 from J; bases not matched to a gene: 2. The germline V gene has CDR1 SGHTA and CDR2 FQGNSA. The length of the CDR3 is 12 residues. This CDR3 is CASSPQGAEAFF. CDR3 nucleotide sequence: TGTGCCAGCAGCCCACAGGGGGCTGAAGCTTTCTTT.

This rearrangement joins TRBV7-9 to TRBJ2-7, with D tentatively TRBD2 (5 bases). V was cut by 2 bases and J by 6 bases, with 20 bases left in between. Germline V gene lookup returns CDR1 SEHNR and CDR2 FQNEAQ (reference sequence). The CDR3 covers 16 residues. CDR3: CASSLSRPITEGEQYF. The CDR3 DNA follows: TGTGCCAGCAGCTTATCGCGGCCTATAACAGAGGGCGAGCAGTACTTC.

This chain connects TRBV28 to TRBJ1-6; the D is unclear. The germline V gene encodes CDR1 MDHEN and CDR2 SYDVKM. Trimming cost V 3 bases and J 10 bases, with 19 bases left between them. The CDR3 length is 16 residues. In DNA form, the CDR3 reads TGTGCCAGCAGTTTCGCGGGAGGTGGTCGGGAATCACCCCTCCACTTT. Translation: CASSFAGGGRESPLHF. Based on the CDR3 plus reference TRBV28 and TRBJ1-6, the full variable domain is DVKVTQSSRYLVKRTGEKVFLECVQDMDHENMFWYRQDPGLGLRLIYFSYDVKMKEKGDIPEGYSVSREKKERFSLILESASTNQTSMYLCASSFAGGGRESPLHFGNGTRLTVT.

This chain uses TRBV3-1 (or the pseudogene TRBV3-2) with TRBJ2-1, with unresolved D. Per germline, CDR1 LGHDT and CDR2 YNNKEL (reference sequence). The CDR3 covers 13 residues. Trimming took 3 bases from V and 8 from J, leaving 11 bases between them. DNA for the CDR3: TGTGCCAGCAGCCACCAGGATTTAGATGAGCAGTTCTTC. Encoded protein: CASSHQDLDEQFF.

V and J are TRBV5-4 and TRBJ1-2; 8 bases map to TRBD1. Germline CDR1 SGHNT, CDR2 YYREEE (reference sequence). This CDR3 spans 12 amino acids. V lost 4 bases and J lost 9; bases outside the gene matches: 5. The CDR3 sequence: CASSTQGASYTF. The CDR3, as DNA: TGTGCCAGCAGCACGCAGGGGGCAAGCTACACCTTC. Together with reference TRBV5-4 and TRBJ1-2, the CDR3 gives the full variable domain: ETGVTQSPTHLIKTRGQQVTLRCSSQSGHNTVSWYQQALGQGPQFIFQYYREEENGRGNFPPRFSGLQFPNYSSELNVNALELDDSALYLCASSTQGASYTFGSGTRLTVV.